Below, 22 T cell receptor beta chains from the same sample are listed, as sequenced in a study of shared clonotypes between healthy human individuals. Assay: immunoSEQ multiplex PCR; the TCRdb copy retains only in-frame clones and omits some. The repertoire includes approximately 1,500,000 clones, around 98% of them detected once, and roughly 0.45% sits in the top ten. The sequencing input was naive CD4+ T cells sorted from blood. Subset meaning: CD45RA+ positively selected. The receptors derive from a young man in good health.

V and J are TRBV6-5 and TRBJ2-7; maybe TRBD1 (6 bases). Per germline, CDR1 MNHEY and CDR2 SVGAGI. The V gene lost 5 bases and the J gene lost 3 bases, with 11 bases spanning the gap. The CDR3 runs 13 residues. CDR3 DNA sequence: TGTGCCAGCAGTATGGGACACCTCTACGAGCAGTACTTC. This encodes CASSMGHLYEQYF.

The chain couples TRBV18 to TRBJ1-2; D may be TRBD1 (5 bases). The CDR3 is 16 residues long. Germline V lookup: CDR1 KGHSH, CDR2 LQKENI. Trimming pared 0 bases from V and 4 bases from J, leaving 15 bases between. CDR3 bases: TGTGCCAGCTCACCACCGGGGACGGCGGTGAGCTATGGCTACACCTTC. Translation: CASSPPGTAVSYGYTF.

This chain links TRBV11-3 with TRBJ2-1; D may correspond to TRBD1 or TRBD2 (6 bases each). Trimming cost V 1 base and J 4 bases, with 11 bases left between them. CDR3 size: 15 residues. Looked up from germline, CDR1 is SGHNT and CDR2 is YENEEA. The CDR3 DNA reads TGTGCCAGCAGCTTAGGGAGGGGGAATTACAATGAGCAGTTCTTC. Residues: CASSLGRGNYNEQFF. Full variable domain (rest looked up from reference TRBV11-3 and TRBJ2-1): EAGVVQSPRYKIIEKKQPVAFWCNPISGHNTLYWYLQNLGQGPELLIRYENEEAVDDSQLPKDRFSAERLKGVDSTLKIQPAELGDSAVYLCASSLGRGNYNEQFFGPGTRLTVL.

With respect to this clone: This same CDR3 is encoded by further DNA sequences in the sample. J is TRBJ2-1 and V is TRBV5-1, with 11 positions matching TRBD2. V was pared by 4 bases and J by 3 bases, with 3 bases of the junction left unmatched. The CDR3 consists of 15 residues. Germline loops: CDR1 SGHRS, CDR2 YFSETQ. CDR3 sequence (DNA): TGCGCCAGCAGCCCAACTAGCGGGAGCTACAATGAGCAGTTCTTC. This gives the protein CASSPTSGSYNEQFF.

Comments on this clone: The sample contains more than one DNA sequence encoding this CDR3. The genes are TRBV9 and TRBJ1-2, with D unresolved. V gave up 0 bases and J gave up 5 bases, with 11 bases separating them. Germline V CDR1 and CDR2: SGDLS, YYNGEE. The CDR3 runs to 14 residues. The DNA of the CDR3 is TGTGCCAGCAGCGTAGCTGGAGGACCGTATGGCTACACCTTC. It specifies CASSVAGGPYGYTF.

The chain carries TRBV7-3 and TRBJ2-1, with TRBD2 matching over 8 bases. J was trimmed by 1 base and V by 1 base; bases with no gene match: 9. Germline lookup yields CDR1 SGHTA and CDR2 FQGTGA. The CDR3 covers 18 residues. The CDR3 is CASSLISAGVNSYNEQFF. CDR3 sequence (DNA): TGTGCCAGCAGCTTAATTTCAGCGGGAGTCAATTCCTACAATGAGCAGTTCTTC.

The gene calls are TRBV7-2 and TRBJ2-5; the D gene is possibly TRBD2 (5 bases). CDR1 is SGHTA and CDR2 is FQGNSA in the germline V gene. CDR3 length: 16 residues. V was cut by 1 base and J by 3 bases, with 15 bases left in between. CDR3 in DNA: TGTGCCAGCAGCTTAGGGGTGGGTCTCGGGAAAGAGACCCAGTACTTC. Encoded protein: CASSLGVGLGKETQYF.

The genes are TRBV28 and TRBJ2-1, with 7 bases fitting TRBD2. CDR1 is MDHEN and CDR2 is SYDVKM in the germline V gene. The CDR3 has 15 amino acids. V dropped 5 bases and J dropped 9; count of bases not matched to a gene: 13. CDR3 amino acids: CASSGPASGKGEQFF. In nucleotides, the CDR3 is TGTGCCAGCAGTGGGCCCGCCAGCGGGAAGGGTGAGCAGTTCTTC.

The gene calls are TRBV6-1 and TRBJ2-7; maybe TRBD1 (6 bases). Trimming stripped 3 bases from V and 3 bases from J, with 18 bases between. The CDR3 runs 16 residues. Germline V gives CDR1 MNHNS, CDR2 SASEGT. The CDR3 region is CASSDFRDKGIYEQYF. Here the CDR3 DNA reads TGTGCCAGCAGTGATTTTCGGGACAAGGGGATCTACGAGCAGTACTTC.

DNA for the CDR3: TGTGCCAGCAGCCCGGGACAGGGGACCACCGGGGAGCTGTTTTTT. This sequence encodes CASSPGQGTTGELFF. This sequence joins TRBV11-3 and TRBJ2-2, with TRBD1 matching over 10 bases. CDR1 and CDR2 from the germline V gene are SGHNT and YENEEA. The CDR3 is 15 residues long. V was clipped by 5 bases and J by 4 bases; unmatched bases: 4.

The chain links TRBV7-9 to TRBJ2-5, with TRBD2 matching 12 bases. Trimming at V came to 5 bases and at J to 4 bases, leaving 2 bases not matched to a gene. Germline V gene sequence: CDR1 SEHNR, CDR2 FQNEAQ (reference sequence). The CDR3 runs to 14 residues. The CDR3 loop reads CASSTTSGRETQYF. The CDR3 DNA follows: TGTGCCAGCAGCACGACTAGCGGGAGAGAGACCCAGTACTTC.

In DNA, the CDR3 is TGTGCCAGCAGCCCCCAAGACCGGGCGATAGAGACCCAGTACTTC. Translated, it gives CASSPQDRAIETQYF. The V and J genes are TRBV7-2 and TRBJ2-5, with unresolved D. Germline CDR1 SGHTA, CDR2 FQGNSA. The CDR3 runs 15 residues. V was clipped by 5 bases and J by 4 bases, with 17 bases between them.

This clone was observed once. The genes are TRBV28 and TRBJ1-5, with D perhaps matching TRBD1 (5 bases). Germline V gene lookup returns CDR1 MDHEN and CDR2 SYDVKM. CDR3 length: 14 amino acids. V gave up 7 bases and J gave up 2 bases, with 12 bases separating them. CDR3 region: CASKSGSGNQPQHF. The CDR3 DNA reads as TGTGCCAGCAAGTCAGGGTCAGGCAATCAGCCCCAGCATTTT.

This sequence joins TRBV10-3 and TRBJ2-3; either TRBD1 or TRBD2 may fit D (5 bases each). The CDR3 spans 13 residues. Germline CDR1 and CDR2: ENHRY and SYGVKD. V gave up 8 bases and J gave up 2 bases, with 11 bases separating them. CDR3 bases: TGTGCCATCGGGCCAGGGACCACAGATACGCAGTATTTT. This codes for CAIGPGTTDTQYF.

This clone has more than one count but fewer than ten. Other DNA sequences from this sample encode an identical CDR3 as well. The rearrangement joins TRBV5-1 to TRBJ2-1; the match to TRBD2 covers 11 bases. This CDR3 comprises 15 residues. J lost 4 bases, V lost 1 base, and 1 base had no gene match. Germline V gene data show CDR1 as SGHRS and CDR2 as YFSETQ. The CDR3 region has the DNA TGCGCCAGCAGCTTGCGGACTAGCGGGTACAATGAGCAGTTCTTC. It encodes CASSLRTSGYNEQFF.

V gene TRBV5-4 combines with J gene TRBJ2-1, with 8 nucleotides matching TRBD1. The CDR3 has 15 residues. CDR1 is SGHNT, CDR2 YYREEE, per germline (reference sequence). V dropped 2 bases and J dropped 2; count of bases not matched to a gene: 3. The CDR3 DNA reads TGTGCCAGCAGCTTCGACAGGGGAACCTACAATGAGCAGTTCTTC. Its protein product is CASSFDRGTYNEQFF.

In the case of this clone: In the same sample, other DNA sequences code for this CDR3. The V and J genes are TRBV18 and TRBJ2-7, with 12 positions matching TRBD1. The germline CDR1 and CDR2 sequences are KGHSH and LQKENI. The CDR3 totals 14 residues. Trimming removed 6 bases from V and 7 bases from J; junction bases left unmatched: 7. The CDR3 spells CASSPGTGGSEQYF. The CDR3 nucleotides are TGTGCCAGCTCGCCCGGGACAGGGGGCAGTGAGCAGTACTTC.

CDR3 loop: CASSQAEGEQYF. The CDR3, as DNA: TGTGCCAGCAGCCAAGCCGAGGGCGAGCAGTACTTC. V is TRBV14 and J is TRBJ2-7; possibly TRBD2 for D (5 bases). In germline, CDR1 is SGHDN, CDR2 FVKESK. This CDR3 contains 12 residues. The germline V and J ends were trimmed by 1 base and 6 bases, with 7 bases remaining between them.

The rearrangement links TRBV7-9 to TRBJ2-1; D possibly matches TRBD1 or TRBD2 (6 bases each). The germline gives CDR1 SEHNR, CDR2 FQNEAQ (reference sequence). The ends were cut back, 5 bases at V and 4 bases at J, with 18 bases in the middle. The CDR3 is 16 residues long. CDR3 nucleotide sequence: TGTGCCAGCAGCACTAGTTGGGGGGCAGGGTACAATGAGCAGTTCTTC. Protein sequence: CASSTSWGAGYNEQFF.

This rearrangement joins TRBV25-1 to TRBJ2-5; no clear D. This CDR3 has 11 amino acids. The V end lost 11 bases, the J end lost 7 bases, and 14 bases lay between the germline ends. Germline V gene lookup returns CDR1 MGHDK and CDR2 SYGVNS. In DNA form, the CDR3 reads TGTGCCCCCGGACGGTGCTGGACCCAGTACTTC. Protein: CAPGRCWTQYF. The entire variable domain, with the rest obtained from reference TRBV25-1 and TRBJ2-5, is as follows: EADIYQTPRYLVIGTGKKITLECSQTMGHDKMYWYQQDPGMELHLIHYSYGVNSTEKGDLSSESTVSRIRTEHFPLTLESARPSHTSQYLCAPGRCWTQYFGPGTRLLVL.

The chain carries TRBV28 and TRBJ2-7, with no clear D. The ends were cut back, 6 bases at V and 2 bases at J, with 14 bases in the middle. This CDR3 spans 14 amino acids. The germline V gene encodes CDR1 MDHEN and CDR2 SYDVKM. The CDR3 loop is CASRASDVAYEQYF. The CDR3 region has the DNA TGTGCCAGCAGGGCATCAGACGTAGCCTACGAGCAGTACTTC.

The chain carries TRBV11-2 and TRBJ2-5, with D possibly being TRBD1 (5 bases). The germline V and J ends were trimmed by 5 bases and 1 base, with 17 bases remaining between them. Germline V gene lookup returns CDR1 SGHAT and CDR2 FQNNGV. The CDR3 has 16 residues. CDR3 in DNA: TGTGCCAGCAGCCAAGCGCAGGGTGCCTTCCAAGAGACCCAGTACTTC. It is translated as CASSQAQGAFQETQYF.